Shown below are 14 T cell receptor beta chains from a single sample sequenced in a study of cytomegalovirus exposure and HLA in healthy donors. Use of 60 Vbeta and 13 Jbeta primers characterized the PCR. TCRdb keeps only in-frame clones here, not all; method: immunoSEQ multiplex PCR. This specimen shows over 100,000 clones; the ten leading clones hold about 1.8%. The sequencing input was PBMCs. Every receptor here comes from a man between 18 and 35 years old in good health and CMV-seronegative.

The V call is TRBV11-3, the J call TRBJ2-7; 12 nucleotides align to TRBD2. The CDR3 runs 17 residues. Germline V lookup: CDR1 SGHNT, CDR2 YENEEA. V trimming: 3 bases; J trimming: 0 bases; junction bases outside the gene matches: 6. CDR3 sequence (DNA): TGTGCCAGCAGCTTCGGGCTAGCGGGAGGGACCTCCTACGAGCAGTACTTC. Translated, it gives CASSFGLAGGTSYEQYF.

The chain links TRBV15 to TRBJ2-2, with D tentatively TRBD1 (5 bases). Germline CDR1 LNHNV, CDR2 YYDKDF (reference sequence). The CDR3 covers 17 residues. The V and J ends lost 0 bases and 0 bases respectively, with 11 bases between them. This chain's CDR3 is CATSRERGRANTGELFF. The DNA for the CDR3 is TGTGCCACCAGCAGAGAAAGGGGAAGGGCGAACACCGGGGAGCTGTTTTTT.

The V gene is TRBV7-8, the J gene TRBJ1-1; a possible D gene is TRBD1 (5 bases). Germline CDR1 and CDR2: SGHVS and FQNEAQ. CDR3 length equals 16 residues. Trimming shortened V by 1 base and J by 0 bases, and 12 bases separated the two germline ends. In DNA form, the CDR3 reads TGTGCCAGCAGCTTAGGGGGCGGGAGAATGAACACTGAAGCTTTCTTT. Translating it yields CASSLGGGRMNTEAFF.

V gene TRBV29-1 combines with J gene TRBJ1-1; perhaps TRBD1 as D (5 bases). V was clipped by 4 bases and J by 4 bases, with 16 bases between them. CDR1 and CDR2 (germline): SQVTM, ANQGSEA. The CDR3 runs to 14 residues. The CDR3 DNA is TGCAGCGTTGGAGGCCAGGGCGTCGGCACTGAAGCTTTCTTT. Protein sequence: CSVGGQGVGTEAFF.

This chain uses TRBV16 with TRBJ1-4, with no clear D. Germline V gene sequence: CDR1 KGHSY, CDR2 FQNENV. CDR3 length: 15 amino acids. V lost 4 bases and J lost 0, with 9 bases in between. CDR3 coding DNA: TGTGCCAGCAGCCCCAGACATCCAACTAATGAAAAACTGTTTTTT. Protein sequence: CASSPRHPTNEKLFF.

The rearrangement links TRBV28 to TRBJ2-5; D might be TRBD2 (6 bases). Germline V gene sequence: CDR1 MDHEN, CDR2 SYDVKM. This CDR3 region has 13 residues. Trimming pared 7 bases from V and 5 bases from J, leaving 14 bases between. The CDR3 coding sequence is TGTGCCAGCACCCAAGTTGGGAGGGAGACCCAGTACTTC. Translated, it gives CASTQVGRETQYF.

The chain joins TRBV27 to TRBJ2-1; 7 nucleotides match TRBD1. The CDR3 has 12 residues. The ends lost 5 bases at V and 6 bases at J; junction bases unmatched: 1. Germline CDR1 MNHEY, CDR2 SMNVEV (reference sequence). CDR3 DNA: TGTGCCAGCAGTCCAGGGGGCAATGAGCAGTTCTTC. Protein product: CASSPGGNEQFF.

The V gene is TRBV5-4, the J gene TRBJ2-3; the D gene is possibly TRBD1 (5 bases). Trimming pared 9 bases from V and 1 base from J, leaving 12 bases between. This CDR3 comprises 13 residues. From germline, CDR1 is SGHNT and CDR2 YYREEE (reference sequence). The CDR3 loop is CATTGTRTDTQYF. The DNA of the CDR3 is TGTGCCACTACAGGCACTCGCACAGATACGCAGTATTTT.

This chain connects TRBV9 to TRBJ1-4; TRBD1 agrees at 7 bases. With V trimmed by 4 bases and J by 6 bases, 12 bases remained unmatched. CDR1 is SGDLS and CDR2 is YYNGEE in the germline V gene. The CDR3 extends over 16 amino acids. CDR3 nucleotides: TGTGCCAGCAGCTCCGGCCAGGGGGGAGATCATGAAAAACTGTTTTTT. Protein: CASSSGQGGDHEKLFF. Full variable domain (outside the CDR3, taken from reference TRBV9 and TRBJ1-4): DSGVTQTPKHLITATGQRVTLRCSPRSGDLSVYWYQQSLDQGLQFLIQYYNGEERAKGNILERFSAQQFPDLHSELNLSSLELGDSALYFCASSSGQGGDHEKLFFGSGTQLSVL.

The gene calls are TRBV28 and TRBJ1-5; 8 positions match TRBD1. From germline, CDR1 is MDHEN and CDR2 SYDVKM. After removal of 1 base from V and 3 bases from J, the junction contained 5 bases not matched to a gene. The CDR3 contains 16 residues. CDR3 residues: CASSLSGGGHNQPQHF. DNA of the CDR3: TGTGCCAGCAGTTTATCAGGGGGCGGCCACAATCAGCCCCAGCATTTT.

The chain combines TRBV7-9 with TRBJ1-5; possibly TRBD1 for D (5 bases). CDR1 is SEHNR, CDR2 FQNEAQ, per germline (reference sequence). The germline V and J ends were trimmed by 4 bases and 6 bases, with 13 bases remaining between them. The CDR3 spans 14 residues. The CDR3 reads CASSSGGVGQPQHF. As DNA, the CDR3 is TGTGCCAGCAGCTCAGGAGGGGTTGGTCAGCCCCAGCATTTT.

The chain couples TRBV6-1 to TRBJ2-7, with 9 nucleotides matching TRBD1. Germline V gene sequence: CDR1 MNHNS, CDR2 SASEGT. J gave up 2 bases and V 2 bases, and 4 bases lay outside the gene matches. This CDR3 contains 15 residues. The CDR3 loop reads CASSEPGTGTYEQYF. The CDR3, as DNA: TGTGCCAGCAGTGAACCCGGGACAGGGACCTACGAGCAGTACTTC.

The chain links TRBV28 to TRBJ1-2; perhaps TRBD1 as D (6 bases). Per the germline V gene, CDR1 is MDHEN and CDR2 is SYDVKM. CDR3 length: 15 amino acids. The V gene lost 6 bases and the J gene lost 2 bases, with 16 bases spanning the gap. CDR3 DNA: TGTGCCAGCAGCCCTTCCCAGACAGGCAACTATGGCTACACCTTC. Translating it yields CASSPSQTGNYGYTF.

The chain couples TRBV6-5 to TRBJ1-4; 7 bases are a match to TRBD1. Looked up from germline, CDR1 is MNHEY and CDR2 is SVGAGI. The CDR3 runs to 14 residues. With V trimmed by 6 bases and J by 6 bases, 7 bases remained unmatched. In DNA, the CDR3 is TGTGCCAGCAGGCCGACAGGGCTTGATGAAAAACTGTTTTTT. It codes for CASRPTGLDEKLFF.